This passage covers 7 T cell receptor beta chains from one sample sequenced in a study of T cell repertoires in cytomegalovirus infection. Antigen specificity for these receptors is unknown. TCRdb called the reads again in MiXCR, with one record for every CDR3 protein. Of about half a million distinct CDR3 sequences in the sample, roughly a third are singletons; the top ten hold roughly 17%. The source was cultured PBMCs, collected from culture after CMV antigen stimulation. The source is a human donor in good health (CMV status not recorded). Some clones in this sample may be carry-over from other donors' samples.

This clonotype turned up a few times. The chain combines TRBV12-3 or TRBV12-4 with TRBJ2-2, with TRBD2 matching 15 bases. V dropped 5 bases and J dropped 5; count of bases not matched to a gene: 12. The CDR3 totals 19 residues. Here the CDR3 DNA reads TGTGCCAGCAGTCCTTCCCCGGGACTAGCGGGAGGTGTAACCGGGGAGCTGTTTTTT. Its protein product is CASSPSPGLAGGVTGELFF.

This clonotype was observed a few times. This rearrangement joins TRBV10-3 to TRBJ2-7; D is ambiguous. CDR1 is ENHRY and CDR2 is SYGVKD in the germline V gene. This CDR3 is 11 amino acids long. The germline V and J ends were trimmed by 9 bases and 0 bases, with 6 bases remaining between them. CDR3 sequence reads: CAIQSSYEQYF. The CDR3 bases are TGTGCCATTCAGAGCTCCTACGAGCAGTACTTC.

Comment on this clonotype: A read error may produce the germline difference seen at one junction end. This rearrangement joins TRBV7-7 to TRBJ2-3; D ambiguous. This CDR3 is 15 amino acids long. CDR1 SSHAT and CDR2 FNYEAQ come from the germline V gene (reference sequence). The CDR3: CASSLADGFTDTQYF. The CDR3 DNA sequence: TGTGCTAGCAGCTTAGCAGACGGTTTCACAGATACGCAGTATTTT.

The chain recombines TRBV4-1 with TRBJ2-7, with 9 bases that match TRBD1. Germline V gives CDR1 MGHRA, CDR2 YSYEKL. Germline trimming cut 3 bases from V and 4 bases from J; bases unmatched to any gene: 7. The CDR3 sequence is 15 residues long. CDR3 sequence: CASSHAGTGSYEQYF. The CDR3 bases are TGCGCCAGCAGCCATGCCGGGACAGGGTCTTACGAGCAGTACTTC.

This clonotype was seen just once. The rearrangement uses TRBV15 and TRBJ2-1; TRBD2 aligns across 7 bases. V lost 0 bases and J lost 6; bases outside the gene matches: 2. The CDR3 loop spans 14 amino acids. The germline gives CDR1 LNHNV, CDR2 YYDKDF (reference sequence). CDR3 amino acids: CATSRDLAVNEQFF. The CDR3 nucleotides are TGTGCCACCAGCAGAGATCTAGCGGTCAATGAGCAGTTCTTC.

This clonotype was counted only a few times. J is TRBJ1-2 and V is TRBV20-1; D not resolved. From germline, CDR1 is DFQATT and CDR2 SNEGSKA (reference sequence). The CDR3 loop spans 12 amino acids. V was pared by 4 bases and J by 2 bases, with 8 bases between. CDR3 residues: CSATSENYGYTF. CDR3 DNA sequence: TGCAGTGCTACCAGTGAAAACTATGGCTACACCTTC.

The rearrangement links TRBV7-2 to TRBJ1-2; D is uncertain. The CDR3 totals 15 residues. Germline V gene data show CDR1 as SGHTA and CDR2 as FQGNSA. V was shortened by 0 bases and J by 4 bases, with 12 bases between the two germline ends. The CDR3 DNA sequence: TGTGCCAGCAGCTTAGCGCGAGTTGAGCTCTATGGCTACACCTTC. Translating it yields CASSLARVELYGYTF.